Each of the 21 T cell receptor beta chains below was sequenced from the same sample in a study of blood T cell repertoires in COVID-19. Sequencing used immunoSEQ multiplex PCR; TCRdb keeps in-frame clones, though not all of them. The sample holds fewer than 250,000 clones; approximately 90% are singletons and the top ten take 4% to 5.5%. The sample taken for sequencing was peripheral blood. These receptors were taken from a human donor in a cohort sampled during active COVID-19.

The chain couples TRBV19 to TRBJ1-5, with 8 bases fitting TRBD1. J was trimmed by 2 bases and V by 8 bases; bases with no gene match: 5. The CDR3 runs 14 residues. Germline V gives CDR1 LNHDA, CDR2 SQIVND (reference sequence). The CDR3 is CASGHRGGNQPQHF. The CDR3 DNA is TGTGCCAGTGGTCACAGGGGGGGCAATCAGCCCCAGCATTTT.

The chain links TRBV29-1 to TRBJ2-7; 11 bases agree with TRBD2. Germline trimming cut 4 bases from V and 7 bases from J; bases unmatched to any gene: 6. This CDR3 is built from 13 residues. The germline V gene has CDR1 SQVTM and CDR2 ANQGSEA. The CDR3 reads CSVGPGLAVEQYF. CDR3 bases: TGCAGCGTTGGCCCGGGACTAGCGGTTGAGCAGTACTTC.

This clone was seen only a few times. The chain combines TRBV2 with TRBJ1-3; possibly TRBD1 for D (5 bases). This CDR3 spans 16 amino acids. CDR1 SNHLY and CDR2 FYNNEI come from the germline V gene. Trimming pared 2 bases from V and 0 bases from J, leaving 11 bases between. CDR3 in DNA: TGTGCCAGCAGTGAACTTTGGGGGGTCTCTGGAAACACCATATATTTT. This encodes CASSELWGVSGNTIYF.

The rearrangement joins TRBV5-5 to TRBJ1-1, with D perhaps matching TRBD1 (5 bases). Germline assignment: CDR1 SGHKS and CDR2 YYEKEE (reference sequence). The CDR3 has 14 residues. V was shortened by 6 bases and J by 2 bases, with 14 bases between the two germline ends. CDR3 sequence (DNA): TGTGCCAGCATCAAGGGACTTACTAACACTGAAGCTTTCTTT. Its protein is CASIKGLTNTEAFF. Looking up the rest from reference TRBV5-5 and TRBJ1-1 gives the full variable domain: DAGVTQSPTHLIKTRGQQVTLRCSPISGHKSVSWYQQVLGQGPQFIFQYYEKEERGRGNFPDRFSARQFPNYSSELNVNALLLGDSALYLCASIKGLTNTEAFFGQGTRLTVV.

The chain uses TRBV10-2 and TRBJ2-5; tentative D call: TRBD1 (6 bases). Per the germline V gene, CDR1 is WSHSY and CDR2 is SAAADI. V lost 6 bases and J lost 5, with 13 bases in between. This CDR3 has 13 residues. The CDR3 loop reads CASRQQGRETQYF. The DNA for the CDR3 is TGCGCCAGCAGACAACAGGGTCGGGAGACCCAGTACTTC.

V gene TRBV5-1 combines with J gene TRBJ2-1; 11 bases map to TRBD1. V shed 3 bases and J 0 bases; nucleotides not matched to a gene: 11. The CDR3 has 19 residues. Per germline, CDR1 SGHRS and CDR2 YFSETQ. In DNA, the CDR3 is TGCGCCAGCAGCTCCGGGACAGGGGGTGGGGCAAGCTCCTACAATGAGCAGTTCTTC. Amino acids: CASSSGTGGGASSYNEQFF. The complete variable domain, with remaining parts taken from reference TRBV5-1 and TRBJ2-1, reads KAGVTQTPRYLIKTRGQQVTLSCSPISGHRSVSWYQQTPGQGLQFLFEYFSETQRNKGNFPGRFSGRQFSNSRSEMNVSTLELGDSALYLCASSSGTGGGASSYNEQFFGPGTRLTVL.

CDR3 in DNA: TGTGCCAGCAGCTTCGGGACAGGGGGCCAAGAGACCCAGTACTTC. Protein product: CASSFGTGGQETQYF. V usage is TRBV7-6 and J usage is TRBJ2-5; 11 bases are a match to TRBD1. This CDR3 is built from 15 residues. Germline values: CDR1 SGHVS, CDR2 FNYEAQ. After removal of 3 bases from V and 1 base from J, the junction contained 1 base not matched to a gene.

The chain couples TRBV4-1 to TRBJ2-7; D is unclear. The CDR3 runs 12 residues. Per germline, CDR1 MGHRA and CDR2 YSYEKL. V lost 1 base and J 3 bases, leaving 4 bases between the germline ends. The CDR3 DNA reads TGCGCCAGCAGCCAAGGAGGCTACGAGCAGTACTTC. This codes for CASSQGGYEQYF.

Here the CDR3 reads CASRTGFLRSEAFF. For the CDR3, the DNA is TGTGCCAGCAGAACAGGGTTTTTACGGTCTGAAGCTTTCTTT. The chain links TRBV27 to TRBJ1-1, with a tentative D call TRBD1 (6 bases). The CDR3 consists of 14 residues. Germline CDR1 and CDR2: MNHEY and SMNVEV (reference sequence). Trimming removed 6 bases at V and 6 bases at J, with 17 bases between.

The count of this clone is one. V is TRBV30 and J is TRBJ1-2; perhaps TRBD1 as D (5 bases). CDR1 and CDR2 (germline): GTSNPN, SVGIG (reference sequence). V lost 5 bases, J lost 3 bases, and 10 bases lay in between. The CDR3 is 12 residues long. CDR3 DNA: TGTGCCTGGTATGTACAGGACTATGGCTACACCTTC. Translated, it gives CAWYVQDYGYTF.

The chain employs TRBV11-2 and TRBJ1-1; D is unresolved. The CDR3 is 11 residues long. The germline CDR1 and CDR2 sequences are SGHAT and FQNNGV. The V and J ends lost 8 bases and 4 bases respectively, with 8 bases between them. The chain's CDR3 is CASEVGTEAFF. The DNA for the CDR3 is TGTGCCAGCGAGGTTGGCACTGAAGCTTTCTTT.

The chain recombines TRBV4-2 with TRBJ2-5, with 8 bases fitting TRBD2. The CDR3 contains 22 residues. Looked up from germline, CDR1 is LGHNA and CDR2 is YNFKEQ. V shed 2 bases, J shed 3 bases, and the junction held 26 bases outside the gene matches. In DNA form, the CDR3 reads TGTGCCAGCAGCCAAACCCTCTCGGTAGGACAGCGGGAGACGGTGAGAGAAGAGACCCAGTACTTC. Its translation is CASSQTLSVGQRETVREETQYF.

This clone has only a few counts. The chain uses TRBV4-2 and TRBJ2-7; 10 bases map to TRBD1. The CDR3 sequence is 16 residues long. Trimming at V came to 6 bases and at J to 3 bases, leaving 11 bases not matched to a gene. Germline V gene data show CDR1 as LGHNA and CDR2 as YNFKEQ. CDR3 in amino acids: CASSMRTGTGDYEQYF. The DNA of the CDR3 is TGTGCCAGCAGTATGAGAACCGGGACAGGGGACTACGAGCAGTACTTC.

This chain uses TRBV7-2 with TRBJ1-2; 7 nucleotides match TRBD1. Germline loops: CDR1 SGHTA, CDR2 FQGNSA. V shed 3 bases, J shed 1 base, and the junction held 5 bases outside the gene matches. The CDR3 is 15 amino acids. CDR3 region: CASSFGTDHNYGYTF. CDR3 sequence (DNA): TGTGCCAGCAGCTTCGGGACAGATCATAACTATGGCTACACCTTC.

The CDR3 sequence is CAGGLAWYEQYF. CDR3 DNA sequence: TGTGCCGGAGGACTAGCGTGGTACGAGCAGTACTTC. The chain employs TRBV2 and TRBJ2-7; 9 bases are a match to TRBD2. CDR1 is SNHLY and CDR2 is FYNNEI in the germline V gene. This CDR3 comprises 12 residues. V lost 11 bases to trimming and J lost 4 bases; unmatched junction nucleotides: 6.

CDR3 sequence: CASSPGTGGSDTQYF. CDR3 coding DNA: TGTGCCAGCAGTCCCGGGACAGGGGGTTCAGATACGCAGTATTTT. This chain connects TRBV2 to TRBJ2-3, with TRBD1 matching 11 bases. Trimming at V came to 5 bases and at J to 4 bases, leaving 5 bases not matched to a gene. Germline-derived CDR1 and CDR2 are SNHLY and FYNNEI. CDR3 length: 15 amino acids.

The chain is built from TRBV5-1 and TRBJ1-2; 9 nucleotides agree with TRBD1. Looked up from germline, CDR1 is SGHRS and CDR2 is YFSETQ. CDR3 length: 14 amino acids. Trimming at V came to 0 bases and at J to 5 bases, leaving 2 bases not matched to a gene. The CDR3 is CASSLAGTGYGYTF. DNA of the CDR3: TGCGCCAGCAGCTTGGCCGGGACAGGGTATGGCTACACCTTC.

The CDR3: CASSLDPPGQGGYTF. The CDR3 DNA reads as TGCGCCAGCAGCTTGGACCCGCCGGGACAGGGAGGCTACACCTTC. The chain joins TRBV5-1 to TRBJ1-2, with 9 bases identical to TRBD1. The CDR3 contains 15 residues. V lost 0 bases, J lost 8 bases, and 8 bases stayed unmatched. Germline loops: CDR1 SGHRS, CDR2 YFSETQ.

This sequence joins TRBV30 and TRBJ1-5, with D hard to call. V lost 0 bases, J lost 3 bases, and 9 bases lay in between. CDR3 length equals 14 residues. Germline V gives CDR1 GTSNPN, CDR2 SVGIG (reference sequence). CDR3 loop: CAWSVAADNQPQHF. The CDR3 DNA follows: TGTGCCTGGAGTGTTGCGGCAGACAATCAGCCCCAGCATTTT. Full variable domain (rest looked up from reference TRBV30 and TRBJ1-5): SQTIHQWPATLVQPVGSPLSLECTVEGTSNPNLYWYRQAAGRGLQLLFYSVGIGQISSEVPQNLSASRPQDRQFILSSKKLLLSDSGFYLCAWSVAADNQPQHFGDGTRLSIL.

This clone was recorded a few times. The chain joins TRBV6-6 to TRBJ2-1, with TRBD1 identical over 8 bases. The germline CDR1 and CDR2 sequences are MNHNY and SVGAGI (reference sequence). The CDR3 consists of 15 residues. V lost 2 bases to trimming and J lost 7 bases; unmatched junction nucleotides: 7. In nucleotides, the CDR3 is TGTGCCAGCAGTTACGCCCCGACAGGGGAAAATGAGCAGTTCTTC. Translated, it gives CASSYAPTGENEQFF.

The chain links TRBV5-1 to TRBJ1-6; D unresolved. Per germline, CDR1 SGHRS and CDR2 YFSETQ. This CDR3 is 14 amino acids long. Between the trimmed V and J ends, which lost 0 bases and 7 bases, there was a span of 8 bases. CDR3 sequence reads: CASSLGPLNSPLHF. In nucleotides, the CDR3 is TGCGCCAGCAGCTTGGGGCCATTAAATTCACCCCTCCACTTT.